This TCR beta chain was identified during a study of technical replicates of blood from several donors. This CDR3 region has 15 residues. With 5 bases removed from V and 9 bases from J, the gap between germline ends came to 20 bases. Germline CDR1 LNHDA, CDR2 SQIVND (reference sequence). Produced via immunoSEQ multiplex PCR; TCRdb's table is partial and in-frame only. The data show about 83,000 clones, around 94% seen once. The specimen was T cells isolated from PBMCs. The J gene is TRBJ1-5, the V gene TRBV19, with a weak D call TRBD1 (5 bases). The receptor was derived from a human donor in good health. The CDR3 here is CASSGQGYNLRPQHF. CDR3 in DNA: TGTGCCAGTAGTGGGCAGGGTTATAATCTCAGGCCCCAGCATTTT.